These T cell receptor beta chains were read from a single sample in a study of T cells in Graves' hyperthyroidism and ophthalmopathy. Each CDR3 protein is one row after TCRdb ran MiXCR on the multiplex PCR reads. The data show about 180,000 distinct CDR3 sequences, approximately 15% seen once. Sequencing was performed on blood. The receptors stem from a woman between 45 and 65 years old with Graves' hyperthyroidism. CDR3s include the opening cysteine and the closing phenylalanine or tryptophan. D genes are given only for firm matches. Some rows have no size entry. The others give once, few or many, or a class for an expanded clone.

d_call: TRBD1; j_call: TRBJ2-5; v_call: TRBV6-1; clone_size: NA; cdr3_aa: CASSAPRQGYETQYF; cdr3_nt: TGTGCCAGCAGCGCACCCAGACAGGGATATGAGACCCAGTACTTC
d_call: TRBD1; j_call: TRBJ2-6; v_call: TRBV5-1; clone_size: many; cdr3_aa: CASSSGQGSSGANVLTF; cdr3_nt: TGCGCCAGCAGCTCGGGACAGGGATCCTCTGGGGCCAACGTCCTGACTTTC
d_call: TRBD1; j_call: TRBJ2-6; v_call: TRBV7-9; clone_size: few; cdr3_aa: CASLDRVNLSGANVLTF; cdr3_nt: TGTGCCAGCCTGGACAGGGTGAACCTCTCTGGGGCCAACGTCCTGACTTTC
d_call: TRBD2; j_call: TRBJ2-3; v_call: TRBV20-1; clone_size: NA; cdr3_aa: CSAAGVADTQYF; cdr3_nt: TGCAGTGCTGCGGGGGTCGCAGATACGCAGTATTTT
d_call: NA; j_call: TRBJ2-4; v_call: TRBV6-2/TRBV6-3; clone_size: many; cdr3_aa: CASRGFKNIQYF; cdr3_nt: TGTGCCAGCAGGGGTTTTAAAAACATTCAGTACTTC
d_call: NA; j_call: TRBJ1-6; v_call: TRBV29-1; clone_size: many; cdr3_aa: CSVRDNYNSPLHF; cdr3_nt: TGCAGCGTTCGGGACAACTATAATTCACCCCTCCACTTT
d_call: NA; j_call: TRBJ1-1; v_call: TRBV28; clone_size: once; cdr3_aa: CASCGRDLWNTEAFF; cdr3_nt: TGTGCCAGCTGTGGCCGGGACCTATGGAACACTGAAGCTTTCTTT
d_call: TRBD2; j_call: TRBJ2-7; v_call: TRBV5-1; clone_size: many; cdr3_aa: CASSLSSGDYYEQYF; cdr3_nt: TGCGCCAGCAGCTTGTCAAGCGGGGATTACTACGAGCAGTACTTC
d_call: NA; j_call: TRBJ2-1; v_call: TRBV19; clone_size: NA; cdr3_aa: CASSRTTILDEQFF; cdr3_nt: TGTGCCAGTAGTCGAACGACAATCCTGGATGAGCAGTTCTTC
d_call: TRBD1; j_call: TRBJ1-1; v_call: TRBV6-1; clone_size: NA; cdr3_aa: CASSEAVGTAIEAFF; cdr3_nt: TGTGCCAGCAGTGAGGCTGTCGGGACAGCTATTGAAGCTTTCTTT
d_call: NA; j_call: TRBJ1-1; v_call: TRBV7-9; clone_size: many; cdr3_aa: CASSFGLWDTEAFF; cdr3_nt: TGTGCCAGCAGCTTTGGACTGTGGGACACTGAAGCTTTCTTT
d_call: NA; j_call: TRBJ1-1; v_call: TRBV19; clone_size: many; cdr3_aa: CASSVGRRTEAFF; cdr3_nt: TGTGCCAGTAGTGTAGGGAGGAGGACTGAAGCTTTCTTT
d_call: TRBD1; j_call: TRBJ1-1; v_call: TRBV5-1; clone_size: NA; cdr3_aa: CASRLGGIGTEAFF; cdr3_nt: TGCGCCAGCAGGCTAGGGGGCATTGGCACTGAAGCTTTCTTT
d_call: TRBD1; j_call: TRBJ1-2; v_call: TRBV29-1; clone_size: many; cdr3_aa: CSVDQGAPGYTF; cdr3_nt: TGCAGCGTTGATCAGGGGGCGCCCGGCTACACCTTC
d_call: NA; j_call: TRBJ2-1; v_call: TRBV9; clone_size: NA; cdr3_aa: CASSVGTAPSDEQFF; cdr3_nt: TGTGCCAGCAGCGTAGGTACAGCCCCTTCGGATGAGCAGTTCTTC
d_call: NA; j_call: TRBJ2-5; v_call: TRBV7-2; clone_size: many; cdr3_aa: CASSFWQGKTQYF; cdr3_nt: TGTGCCAGCAGCTTTTGGCAGGGGAAGACCCAGTACTTC
d_call: NA; j_call: TRBJ2-1; v_call: TRBV27; clone_size: many; cdr3_aa: CATSVGGYNEQFF; cdr3_nt: TGTGCCACCAGCGTGGGGGGTTACAATGAGCAGTTCTTC
d_call: NA; j_call: TRBJ2-7; v_call: TRBV5-1; clone_size: many; cdr3_aa: CASSLAGWGQYF; cdr3_nt: TGCGCCAGCAGCTTGGCCGGGTGGGGGCAGTACTTC
d_call: TRBD1; j_call: TRBJ2-7; v_call: TRBV28; clone_size: NA; cdr3_aa: CASRKGRGQGIWEQYF; cdr3_nt: TGTGCCAGCCGCAAGGGGAGGGGACAGGGAATTTGGGAGCAGTACTTC
d_call: TRBD2; j_call: TRBJ2-1; v_call: TRBV7-9; clone_size: many; cdr3_aa: CASSLGQRGGNNEQFF; cdr3_nt: TGTGCCAGCAGCTTAGGGCAGCGGGGGGGAAACAATGAGCAGTTCTTC
d_call: NA; j_call: TRBJ2-1; v_call: TRBV3-1; clone_size: many; cdr3_aa: CASSQAGWPEDEQFF; cdr3_nt: TGTGCCAGCAGCCAAGCTGGGTGGCCTGAAGATGAGCAGTTCTTC
d_call: NA; j_call: TRBJ2-1; v_call: TRBV7-9; clone_size: many; cdr3_aa: CASSPLGDEQFF; cdr3_nt: TGTGCCAGCAGCCCGCTTGGGGATGAGCAGTTCTTC
d_call: NA; j_call: TRBJ2-2; v_call: TRBV28; clone_size: NA; cdr3_aa: CASKSRTNTGELFF; cdr3_nt: TGTGCCAGCAAGTCGAGGACAAACACCGGGGAGCTGTTTTTT
d_call: NA; j_call: TRBJ1-5; v_call: TRBV19; clone_size: NA; cdr3_aa: CATWPGQKYQPQHF; cdr3_nt: TGTGCCACTTGGCCGGGACAAAAATATCAGCCCCAGCATTTT
d_call: NA; j_call: TRBJ2-2; v_call: TRBV6-5; clone_size: many; cdr3_aa: CASSYSGGITGELFF; cdr3_nt: TGTGCCAGCAGTTACTCGGGGGGTATCACCGGGGAGCTGTTTTTT
d_call: NA; j_call: TRBJ1-6; v_call: TRBV4-2; clone_size: NA; cdr3_aa: CASSQDFGVTINSPLHF; cdr3_nt: TGTGCCAGCAGCCAAGATTTCGGGGTTACTATTAATTCACCCCTCCACTTT
d_call: NA; j_call: TRBJ1-5; v_call: TRBV7-9; clone_size: many; cdr3_aa: CASSFEPDQPQHF; cdr3_nt: TGTGCCAGCAGCTTTGAGCCCGATCAGCCCCAGCATTTT
d_call: NA; j_call: TRBJ2-1; v_call: TRBV13; clone_size: NA; cdr3_aa: CASGLGGNSEQFF; cdr3_nt: TGTGCCAGCGGCTTGGGGGGTAACAGTGAGCAGTTCTTC
d_call: TRBD2; j_call: TRBJ2-3; v_call: TRBV9; clone_size: NA; cdr3_aa: CASSVSGGADTQYF; cdr3_nt: TGTGCCAGCAGCGTGAGCGGGGGGGCCGATACGCAGTATTTT
d_call: TRBD1; j_call: TRBJ2-1; v_call: TRBV18; clone_size: NA; cdr3_aa: CASSYQGAGNNEQFF; cdr3_nt: TGTGCCAGCTCGTACCAGGGGGCCGGCAACAATGAGCAGTTCTTC
d_call: NA; j_call: TRBJ1-2; v_call: TRBV19; clone_size: many; cdr3_aa: CASTEGRSNYGYTF; cdr3_nt: TGTGCCAGTACCGAGGGACGAAGTAACTATGGCTACACCTTC
d_call: NA; j_call: TRBJ2-1; v_call: TRBV5-4; clone_size: few; cdr3_aa: CASSLGVPGSYNEQFF; cdr3_nt: TGTGCCAGCAGCTTGGGGGTTCCGGGGTCTTACAATGAGCAGTTCTTC
d_call: TRBD1; j_call: TRBJ2-7; v_call: TRBV3-1; clone_size: once; cdr3_aa: CASSPKTGTAAYEQYF; cdr3_nt: TGTGCCAGCAGCCCAAAAACAGGGACAGCCGCCTACGAGCAGTACTTC
d_call: NA; j_call: TRBJ1-2; v_call: TRBV20-1; clone_size: few; cdr3_aa: CSASGGNYGYTF; cdr3_nt: TGCAGTGCTAGCGGGGGCAACTATGGCTACACCTTC
d_call: TRBD2; j_call: TRBJ2-2; v_call: TRBV6-2/TRBV6-3; clone_size: many; cdr3_aa: CASSFSTSGGTGELFF; cdr3_nt: TGTGCCAGCAGTTTCTCGACTAGCGGGGGGACCGGGGAGCTGTTTTTT
d_call: NA; j_call: TRBJ2-3; v_call: TRBV7-2; clone_size: many; cdr3_aa: CASSTYTDTQYF; cdr3_nt: TGTGCCAGCAGCACGTACACAGATACGCAGTATTTT
d_call: NA; j_call: TRBJ2-3; v_call: TRBV6-1; clone_size: many; cdr3_aa: CASTQLSPPTDTQYF; cdr3_nt: TGTGCCAGCACACAACTCAGTCCACCCACAGATACGCAGTATTTT